Listed below are T cell receptor beta chains from one sample, sequenced in a study of T cells after yellow fever vaccination. TCRdb fed the 5' RACE reads into MiXCR, producing one record per CDR3 protein. The profile shows a few hundred thousand distinct CDR3 sequences, about 17% of them singletons. The sequencing here drew on PBMCs, taken roughly 5 days after the first yellow fever vaccination. The receptors derive from a man younger than 35 who received the YFV17D yellow fever vaccine. The CDR3 runs from the conserved cysteine through the conserved F or W. The D gene is left open where the match is weak. Size is omitted from some rows. Given values are once, few, many or a class for expanded clones.

clone size,D gene,V gene,J gene,CDR3 protein,CDR3 DNA
NA,NA,TRBV5-1,TRBJ1-1,CASSGQEGAGTEAFF,TGCGCCAGCAGCGGCCAGGAGGGCGCAGGCACTGAAGCTTTCTTT
NA,TRBD1,TRBV29-1,TRBJ1-1,CSAETTGGTEAFF,TGCAGCGCCGAAACTACAGGGGGCACTGAAGCTTTCTTT
few,NA,TRBV11-1,TRBJ1-1,CASSLVGTGGPTEAFF,TGTGCCAGCAGCTTAGTCGGGACCGGGGGGCCCACTGAAGCTTTCTTT
NA,NA,TRBV6-2/TRBV6-3,TRBJ2-5,CASGGAHQETQYF,TGTGCCAGCGGCGGGGCCCACCAAGAGACCCAGTACTTC
NA,TRBD2,TRBV7-2,TRBJ2-5,CASSYGLAGGSETQYF,TGTGCCAGCAGCTACGGACTAGCGGGGGGATCCGAGACCCAGTACTTC
NA,NA,TRBV29-1,TRBJ2-7,CSARSGSYEQYF,TGCAGCGCCAGGAGCGGCTCCTACGAGCAGTACTTC
NA,TRBD1,TRBV6-1,TRBJ1-1,CASSGLQGGGTEAFF,TGTGCCAGCAGTGGGCTACAGGGGGGTGGCACTGAAGCTTTCTTT
few,TRBD1,TRBV6-1,TRBJ1-2,CASSPLDRRGYTF,TGTGCCAGCAGTCCATTGGACAGGCGCGGCTACACCTTC
few,TRBD1,TRBV5-1,TRBJ2-5,CASSLDSRGRETQYF,TGCGCCAGCAGCTTGGATTCCAGGGGGCGCGAGACCCAGTACTTC
few,NA,TRBV20-1,TRBJ2-5,CSALGHLSTAQYF,TGCAGTGCCCTGGGACATTTGTCGACGGCCCAGTACTTC
NA,NA,TRBV11-2,TRBJ2-7,CASSLRMQGPGGWRATYEQYF,TGTGCCAGCAGCCTACGGATGCAGGGGCCCGGAGGATGGAGGGCTACCTACGAGCAGTACTTC
NA,TRBD1,TRBV28,TRBJ2-3,CASSYELRDRGLTDTQYF,TGTGCCAGCAGTTACGAGCTCCGGGACAGGGGGCTCACAGATACGCAGTATTTT
few,TRBD1,TRBV3-1,TRBJ1-2,CASSHLDRENGYTF,TGTGCCAGCAGCCACTTGGACAGGGAGAATGGCTACACCTTC
few,NA,TRBV10-3,TRBJ2-1,CATNGAGPENEQFF,TGTGCCACCAATGGGGCGGGGCCGGAGAATGAGCAGTTCTTC
few,NA,TRBV18,TRBJ1-1,CASSPPSTDTEAFF,TGTGCCAGCTCACCACCGTCGACCGACACTGAAGCTTTCTTT
NA,TRBD1,TRBV15,TRBJ2-7,CATSRAGQGGYEQYF,TGTGCCACCAGCAGAGCCGGACAGGGGGGGTACGAGCAGTACTTC
NA,NA,TRBV7-9,TRBJ2-6,CASGQRSGANVLTF,TGTGCCAGCGGTCAACGCTCTGGGGCCAACGTCCTGACTTTC